The TCR beta chain described here comes from a study of regulatory T cells in long-lasting Graves disease. Overall study: Graves' patients diagnosed newly had used antithyroid drugs under 3 months.

Investigators prepared the TCR beta libraries by applying iRepertoire HTBI primers and Arm-PCR of CDR3 regions. TCRdb re-called the multiplex PCR reads with MiXCR, one entry per CDR3 protein. The sample yields around 330,000 distinct CDR3 sequences, more than 15% seen once. Time point indicated: newly diagnosed GD, antithyroid drugs for less than 3 months. There was RNA extracted from PBMCs, and the TCR library was made from it. Patients came through an endocrinology department, and that department was in Xi'an, China. In this sample, this clonotype turned up many times. Per germline, CDR1 LNHDA and CDR2 SQIVND (reference sequence). V lost 5 bases, J lost 2 bases, and 5 bases stayed unmatched. This CDR3 has 14 residues.

This TCR was recovered from a female donor with Graves disease. The specimen was peripheral blood mononuclear cells (PBMCs), collected at new diagnosis, from a patient treated with antithyroid drugs. The chain employs TRBV19 and TRBJ2-7; 8 bases match TRBD2. The CDR3 is CASSFGTRTYEQYF. CDR3 coding DNA: TGTGCCAGTAGTTTCGGGACTAGGACCTACGAGCAGTACTTC. The full variable domain, rest sourced from reference TRBV19 and TRBJ2-7, is DGGITQSPKYLFRKEGQNVTLSCEQNLNHDAMYWYRQDPGQGLRLIYYSQIVNDFQKGDIAEGYSVSREKKESFPLTVTSAQKNPTAFYLCASSFGTRTYEQYFGPGTRLTVT.